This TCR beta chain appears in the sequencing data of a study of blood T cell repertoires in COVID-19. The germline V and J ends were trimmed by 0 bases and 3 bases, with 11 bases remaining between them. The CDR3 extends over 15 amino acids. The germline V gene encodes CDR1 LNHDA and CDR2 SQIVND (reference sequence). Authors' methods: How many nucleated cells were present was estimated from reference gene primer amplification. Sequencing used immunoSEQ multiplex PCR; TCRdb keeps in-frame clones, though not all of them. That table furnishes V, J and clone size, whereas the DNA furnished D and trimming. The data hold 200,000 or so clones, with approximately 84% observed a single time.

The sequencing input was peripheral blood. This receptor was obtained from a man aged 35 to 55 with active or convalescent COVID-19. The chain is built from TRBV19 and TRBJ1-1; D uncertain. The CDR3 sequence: CASSIDLAGDTEAFF. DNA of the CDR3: TGTGCCAGTAGTATAGATCTGGCGGGTGACACTGAAGCTTTCTTT.